This T cell receptor (beta chain) is drawn from a study of blood T cell repertoires in COVID-19. Across the whole study: Acute-phase and convalescent COVID-19 samples originated in the United States, Italy and Spain. The analysed material was cDNA or gDNA that came from T cells, B-cell-depleted T cells, or PBMCs.

CDR1 and CDR2 (germline): SNHLY, FYNNEI. CDR3 length: 15 amino acids. Losses at the gene ends were 4 bases for V and 3 bases for J; bases not matched to a gene: 8. In the source study's methods: Scientists estimated how many nucleated cells there were by amplifying reference gene primers. The repertoire was sequenced with immunoSEQ multiplex PCR; TCRdb's copy has only in-frame clones and lacks some. V and J calls and clone size are copied from that table; D and trimming were computed from the DNA. The table lists around 98,000 clones, approximately 84% of them singletons. The sequence was collected from a woman between 55 and 75 years old with acute or convalescent COVID-19. V and J are TRBV2 and TRBJ2-7; 8 bases are a match to TRBD1. The sequenced sample was peripheral blood. The CDR3 bases are TGTGCCAGCAGTGTCGGACAGGGAGTCATCTACGAGCAGTACTTC. It specifies CASSVGQGVIYEQYF.